What follows are 25 T cell receptor beta chains derived from one specimen sequenced in a study of CD8 T cells in ankylosing spondylitis (dated by TCRdb to 2015 to 2018). Findings and caveats that apply to the study as a whole: Blood from ankylosing spondylitis patients appeared to be characterized by a TCR beta motif composed of roughly 8 highly homologous amino acid variants.

Their antigens remain unidentified. The library was built by means of 5' RACE. The listed sequencing device is Illumina HiSeq 2500. Starting from the raw public reads, TCRdb applied fastp trimming at Q25, assembled clones with MiXCR and retained in-frame beta chains. For every CDR3 protein sequence, its rows merge into one entry that carries the most common genes and DNA. This sample is represented by about 450,000 distinct CDR3 sequences; roughly a quarter of them were singletons. Together, the top ten hold about 0.9% of the sample. The sequencing sample was made of blood, either unsorted or a sorted T cell fraction (not recorded which). These TCRs come from a male donor with ankylosing spondylitis.

V and J are TRBV12-3 or TRBV12-4 and TRBJ2-5; D is unclear. Trimming stripped 7 bases from V and 5 bases from J, with 8 bases between. CDR3 length equals 11 residues. CDR3 loop: CASTLEETQYF. The DNA of the CDR3 is TGTGCCAGCACTTTGGAGGAGACCCAGTACTTC.

This clonotype was detected a few times. The chain employs TRBV20-1 and TRBJ1-3, with 7 bases aligning to TRBD1. The CDR3 is 13 amino acids. The germline V gene has CDR1 DFQATT and CDR2 SNEGSKA (reference sequence). With 5 bases clipped from V and 5 bases from J, the junction kept 6 bases outside the gene matches. CDR3 nucleotide sequence: TGCAGTGCTTCTGACAGGGCTAGAAACACCATATATTTT. As protein: CSASDRARNTIYF.

CDR3 sequence (DNA): TGTGCCAGCAGTTTAGGGGTAGGCGGATCCAGTAATCCCCAGCATTTT. Protein: CASSLGVGGSSNPQHF. The chain recombines TRBV12-3 or TRBV12-4 with TRBJ1-5; D ambiguous. CDR3 length equals 16 residues. Trimming shortened V by 1 base and J by 10 bases, and 20 bases separated the two germline ends.

This clonotype came up a few times. The chain carries TRBV12-3 or TRBV12-4 and TRBJ2-1; 7 bases match TRBD1. The CDR3 totals 16 residues. Unmatched junction bases numbered 10, after V lost 5 bases and J lost 3 bases. The CDR3 DNA is TGTGCCAGCAGTAAAGGGGGACAGAGTTTCTACAATGAGCAGTTCTTC. It translates to CASSKGGQSFYNEQFF.

In this sample, this clonotype turned up a few times. The chain couples TRBV24-1 to TRBJ2-3; D not certain. Trimming pared 4 bases from V and 3 bases from J, leaving 7 bases between. This CDR3 contains 13 residues. Germline V gene sequence: CDR1 KGHDR, CDR2 SFDVKD. In DNA, the CDR3 is TGTGCCACCAGTGACCCAGGAACAGATACGCAGTATTTT. Its protein is CATSDPGTDTQYF.

This chain links TRBV11-2 with TRBJ2-3; TRBD1 matches at 7 bases. The CDR3 extends over 15 amino acids. Germline-derived CDR1 and CDR2 are SGHAT and FQNNGV. The V gene end was trimmed by 4 bases and the J gene end by 2 bases; junction bases not matched to a gene: 6. As DNA, the CDR3 is TGTGCCAGCAGCTCCACAGGGGTCTTCACAGATACGCAGTATTTT. As protein: CASSSTGVFTDTQYF.

This clonotype was recorded a few times. This chain joins TRBV20-1 and TRBJ2-1; D possibly corresponds to TRBD1 (6 bases). In germline, CDR1 is DFQATT, CDR2 SNEGSKA (reference sequence). V lost 6 bases and J 3 bases, leaving 18 bases between the germline ends. CDR3 length: 15 amino acids. CDR3 coding DNA: TGCAGTGCCAGCGCCGGGACACGGGACTACAATGAGCAGTTCTTC. Its protein is CSASAGTRDYNEQFF.

This clonotype was counted a few times. The V and J genes are TRBV7-2 and TRBJ2-1, with D maybe TRBD1 (6 bases). V lost 5 bases, J lost 4 bases, and 15 bases lay in between. CDR3 length: 15 residues. Germline assignment: CDR1 SGHTA and CDR2 FQGNSA. CDR3 sequence reads: CASSPEGDPYNEQFF. The CDR3 DNA reads TGTGCCAGCAGCCCAGAGGGGGACCCGTACAATGAGCAGTTCTTC.

The chain recombines TRBV20-1 with TRBJ2-1; unclear D gene. Germline V gene lookup returns CDR1 DFQATT and CDR2 SNEGSKA (reference sequence). Trimming shortened V by 0 bases and J by 2 bases, and 14 bases separated the two germline ends. The CDR3 has 16 amino acids. CDR3 sequence (DNA): TGCAGTGCTAGAGAGGGTGGGGTAGCAGCCTACAATGAGCAGTTCTTC. Encoded protein: CSAREGGVAAYNEQFF.

This clonotype has a handful of counts. This chain links TRBV2 with TRBJ1-1; D remains ambiguous. There are 11 residues in the CDR3. The V gene lost 10 bases and the J gene lost 0 bases, with 6 bases spanning the gap. Germline V CDR1 and CDR2: SNHLY, FYNNEI. CDR3 residues: CATTVNTEAFF. The CDR3 bases are TGTGCCACCACAGTGAACACTGAAGCTTTCTTT.

This clonotype was found a few times. The chain uses TRBV3-1 and TRBJ2-2; D not certain. V was trimmed by 0 bases and J by 3 bases, leaving 11 bases between them. The CDR3 loop spans 16 amino acids. The germline gives CDR1 LGHDT, CDR2 YNNKEL (reference sequence). The CDR3 DNA sequence: TGTGCCAGCAGCCAAGAAGGCGCCATCCACACCGGGGAGCTGTTTTTT. Translation: CASSQEGAIHTGELFF.

The chain couples TRBV11-2 to TRBJ1-1, with 8 bases that match TRBD1. CDR3 length equals 11 residues. J lost 8 bases, V lost 5 bases, and 1 base had no gene match. Germline V gene data show CDR1 as SGHAT and CDR2 as FQNNGV. The CDR3 DNA is TGTGCCAGCAGCGGACAGGGAGAAGCTTTCTTT. As protein: CASSGQGEAFF. The complete variable domain, with remaining parts taken from reference TRBV11-2 and TRBJ1-1, reads EAGVAQSPRYKIIEKRQSVAFWCNPISGHATLYWYQQILGQGPKLLIQFQNNGVVDDSQLPKDRFSAERLKGVDSTLKIQPAKLEDSAVYLCASSGQGEAFFGQGTRLTVV.

The chain employs TRBV20-1 and TRBJ2-7, with 9 nucleotides matching TRBD1. J was trimmed by 3 bases and V by 6 bases; bases with no gene match: 12. CDR1 and CDR2 (germline): DFQATT, SNEGSKA (reference sequence). This CDR3 has 15 amino acids. The CDR3 DNA reads TGCAGTGCACCCGGGGGACAGGGTCATCGCTACGAGCAGTACTTC. Translating gives CSAPGGQGHRYEQYF.

In this sample, this clonotype turned up a few times. The J gene is TRBJ1-1, the V gene TRBV29-1, with 7 nucleotides matching TRBD1. The junction had 9 bases not matched to a gene; V was cut back by 6 bases and J by 8 bases. The CDR3 totals 12 residues. CDR1 is SQVTM, CDR2 ANQGSEA, per germline. The CDR3 here is CSVWTGSGEAFF. CDR3 DNA sequence: TGCAGCGTCTGGACAGGTTCGGGGGAAGCTTTCTTT.

This clonotype was observed once. The chain has TRBV10-2 and TRBJ2-1; the match to TRBD2 covers 9 bases. CDR1 and CDR2 from the germline V gene are WSHSY and SAAADI. The CDR3 is 17 residues long. V gave up 3 bases and J gave up 2 bases; unmatched junction bases: 8. The DNA of the CDR3 is TGCGCCAGCAGTGACCCCTTTAGCGGGAGAGCCTACAATGAGCAGTTCTTC. Translating it yields CASSDPFSGRAYNEQFF.

This chain joins TRBV25-1 and TRBJ2-7; D is ambiguous. V was clipped by 1 base and J by 1 base, with 17 bases between them. The CDR3 is 17 residues long. Looked up from germline, CDR1 is MGHDK and CDR2 is SYGVNS. The CDR3 is CASSESPQLHYSYEQYV. CDR3 DNA: TGTGCCAGCAGTGAATCCCCGCAGTTACATTATTCCTACGAGCAGTACGTC.

The V and J genes are TRBV29-1 and TRBJ1-5; TRBD1 might be the D (5 bases). CDR1 is SQVTM, CDR2 ANQGSEA, per germline. With 3 bases removed from V and 6 bases from J, the gap between germline ends came to 12 bases. The CDR3 is 13 residues long. The CDR3 nucleotides read TGCAGCGTTGACATGGGAAGGGGTCAGCCCCAGCATTTT. Amino acid sequence: CSVDMGRGQPQHF.

The chain links TRBV20-1 to TRBJ1-2, with 7 bases lining up with TRBD1. CDR3 length: 13 amino acids. CDR1 and CDR2 from the germline V gene are DFQATT and SNEGSKA (reference sequence). J gave up 0 bases and V 5 bases, and 3 bases lay outside the gene matches. DNA of the CDR3: TGCAGTGCTCTGGACAGGACTAACTATGGCTACACCTTC. Protein: CSALDRTNYGYTF.

The J gene is TRBJ2-3, the V gene TRBV29-1; D tentatively fits TRBD1 or TRBD2 (5 bases each). The germline V gene encodes CDR1 SQVTM and CDR2 ANQGSEA. The CDR3 has 14 residues. V shed 4 bases and J shed 1 base, with 12 bases lying between them. The DNA for the CDR3 is TGCAGCGTTGCCCAGGGAGATGGCACAGATACGCAGTATTTT. Protein sequence: CSVAQGDGTDTQYF.

V usage is TRBV20-1 and J usage is TRBJ2-4; D may correspond to TRBD1 or TRBD2 (6 bases each). The CDR3 consists of 16 residues. Germline lookup yields CDR1 DFQATT and CDR2 SNEGSKA (reference sequence). With 5 bases removed from V and 0 bases from J, the gap between germline ends came to 17 bases. The CDR3 DNA is TGCAGTGCTTTCCGTCCGGGGGCAGGAGCCAAAAACATTCAGTACTTC. Its protein is CSAFRPGAGAKNIQYF.

This clonotype was found many times. The rearrangement links TRBV12-3 or TRBV12-4 to TRBJ1-6, with 9 positions matching TRBD1. Losses at the gene ends were 2 bases for V and 8 bases for J; bases not matched to a gene: 1. This CDR3 contains 14 residues. The CDR3: CASSLTGGDSPLHF. CDR3 sequence (DNA): TGTGCCAGCAGTTTAACAGGGGGCGATTCACCCCTCCACTTT.

This clonotype was found a few times. This chain joins TRBV5-1 and TRBJ2-1, with D uncertain. CDR3 size: 15 residues. The V gene's germline CDR1 is SGHRS and CDR2 YFSETQ. V was clipped by 2 bases and J by 6 bases, with 15 bases between them. The CDR3 DNA reads TGCGCCAGCAGCTTTTCCGGGTCCTGGGGCAATGAGCAGTTCTTC. Its protein is CASSFSGSWGNEQFF.

V usage is TRBV12-5 and J usage is TRBJ2-1, with TRBD1 matching 7 bases. Germline V gene data show CDR1 as LGHNT and CDR2 as FRNRAP. There are 20 residues in the CDR3. Trimming took 1 base from V and 4 from J; bases not matched to a gene: 19. Here the CDR3 reads CASGLARDSALGRLYNEQFF. Here the CDR3 DNA reads TGTGCTAGTGGTTTGGCCCGGGACAGTGCTTTGGGCCGCCTTTACAATGAGCAGTTCTTC.

The gene calls are TRBV30 and TRBJ1-1, with 7 positions matching TRBD1. The CDR3 extends over 13 amino acids. The J segment lost 1 base and the V segment lost 5 bases, leaving 4 bases of the junction unmatched. Germline CDR1 GTSNPN, CDR2 SVGIG (reference sequence). The DNA of the CDR3 is TGTGCCTGGCAGGGGGTGCGGAACACTGAAGCTTTCTTT. Translation: CAWQGVRNTEAFF.

This clonotype was recorded a few times. CDR3 protein: CASSSTGGEVNEKLFF. The CDR3, as DNA: TGTGCCAGCAGCTCCACAGGGGGCGAGGTGAATGAAAAACTGTTTTTT. The rearrangement uses TRBV21-1 and TRBJ1-4; TRBD1 is taken as the D call from the table, unchecked against the DNA. TRBV21-1 corresponds to a pseudogene. The CDR3 has 16 residues.